This is a list of T cell receptor beta chains from one sample in a study of T cell responses to AZD1222 COVID-19 vaccine. The method was immunoSEQ multiplex PCR; TCRdb's version includes in-frame clones alone and lacks a portion of them. This table holds approximately 110,000 clones, approximately 90% found once. The sequencing used peripheral blood, collected 28 days after the second AZD1222 dose. These receptors all stem from an adult who received the AZD1222 COVID-19 vaccine. Both conserved end residues are part of each CDR3. The order of the fields is V gene, clone size, J gene, D gene, CDR3 DNA, CDR3 protein. The D gene is left open where the match is weak. Expanded clones get a size class; other rows say once, few or many, or leave the size out.

>TRBV7-9|-|TRBJ2-3|-
TGTGCCAGCAGCCGACGTAGGGCCACAGATACGCAGTATTTT
CASSRRRATDTQYF
>TRBV7-2|-|TRBJ2-7|TRBD2
TGTGCCAGCAGCTTAGGACTAGCGGGAGGAGGCGAGCAGTACTTC
CASSLGLAGGGEQYF
>TRBV5-1|-|TRBJ2-3|-
TGCGCCAGCAGCCTGACCGCTAGCACAGATACGCAGTATTTT
CASSLTASTDTQYF
>TRBV19|-|TRBJ1-1|-
TGTGCCAGTAATGGGAACACTGAAGCTTTCTTT
CASNGNTEAFF
>TRBV7-9|-|TRBJ1-6|TRBD1
TGTGCCAGCAGCACTAGAGGGACAGGGGGCGAGACGACCTATAATTCACCCCTCCACTTT
CASSTRGTGGETTYNSPLHF
>TRBV7-2|-|TRBJ2-7|-
TGTGCCAGCAACTTCTTAGGGCTTAGCGCCCGCGACGAGCAGTACTTC
CASNFLGLSARDEQYF
>TRBV5-1|-|TRBJ1-5|-
TGCGCCAGCAGCCCGTCAGAATATAGCAATCAGCCCCAGCATTTT
CASSPSEYSNQPQHF
>TRBV28|-|TRBJ2-7|-
TGTGCCAGCAGTTTTCCTGGGGGATATAACTACGAGCAGTACTTC
CASSFPGGYNYEQYF
>TRBV27|-|TRBJ1-1|-
TGTGCCAGCAGTTTATCGACCGGAGGCCTAATGAACACTGAAGCTTTCTTT
CASSLSTGGLMNTEAFF
>TRBV5-4|-|TRBJ1-2|-
TGTGCCAGCAGCTTGCCGGGCAGAGCTAACTATGGCTACACCTTC
CASSLPGRANYGYTF
>TRBV11-2|-|TRBJ2-2|-
TGTGCCAGCAGCTTAGGCCCTCGGGGGCCCTGGGGCGGGGAGCTGTTTTTT
CASSLGPRGPWGGELFF
>TRBV29-1|-|TRBJ2-7|TRBD1
TGCAGCATTGCCCCCTCAGGGGGTGTCGGCGAGCAGTACTTC
CSIAPSGGVGEQYF
>TRBV2|-|TRBJ2-5|-
TGTGCCAGCAGTGAAGCAGGGTTACAAGAGACCCAGTACTTC
CASSEAGLQETQYF
>TRBV27|-|TRBJ2-2|-
TGTGCCAGCAGTCCCGACACCGGGGAGCTGTTTTTT
CASSPDTGELFF
>TRBV18|-|TRBJ1-1|-
TGTGCCAGCTCACCCACCGGAGGAGGGAACACTGAAGCTTTCTTT
CASSPTGGGNTEAFF
>TRBV6-6|-|TRBJ1-1|-
TGTGCCAGCATTACCGGGGAGGCCACTGAAGCTTTCTTT
CASITGEATEAFF
>TRBV7-9|-|TRBJ1-4|-
TGTGCCAGCAGCTTAGAATGGCAGTCCTTTAATGAAAAACTGTTTTTT
CASSLEWQSFNEKLFF
>TRBV6-5|-|TRBJ2-3|TRBD1
TGTGCCAGCAGTCCCTTCGACAGGGTCACAGATACGCAGTATTTT
CASSPFDRVTDTQYF
>TRBV7-9|once|TRBJ1-2|TRBD1
TGTGCCAGCAGCTCGACCGGGACAGGGAGCTATGGCTACACCTTC
CASSSTGTGSYGYTF
>TRBV7-9|once|TRBJ1-1|-
TGTGCCAGCAGCGTTACACCGAACACTGAAGCTTTCTTT
CASSVTPNTEAFF
>TRBV28|once|TRBJ1-1|-
TGTGCCAGCAGTTTAAATTATGAAGCTTTCTTT
CASSLNYEAFF
>TRBV6-1|once|TRBJ2-7|-
TGTGCCAGCAGTGAAGGGTCAGGACCCTACGAGCAGTACTTC
CASSEGSGPYEQYF
>TRBV5-5|-|TRBJ1-1|-
TGTGCCAGCAGCTTTTTTTCCGGACAGCTTGAAGCTTTCTTT
CASSFFSGQLEAFF
>TRBV11-2|-|TRBJ1-2|TRBD1
TGTGCCAGCAGCTTAGGGCCGGACAGGGTGCACGGCTACACCTTC
CASSLGPDRVHGYTF
>TRBV6-5|-|TRBJ2-7|TRBD1
TGTGCCAGCTCCAACCCGGGACAGGCCTACGAGCAGTACTTC
CASSNPGQAYEQYF
>TRBV7-9|-|TRBJ1-4|-
TGTGCCAGCAGACGTAATGATGAAAAACTGTTTTTT
CASRRNDEKLFF
>TRBV9|-|TRBJ2-1|-
TGTGCCAGCAGCCATGTAGCGAGCTACAATGAGCAGTTCTTC
CASSHVASYNEQFF
>TRBV7-2|once|TRBJ2-5|-
TGTGCCAGCAGCTTACAGGGTATAGCTCTTGCCGGGACCCAGTACTTC
CASSLQGIALAGTQYF
>TRBV28|-|TRBJ2-4|-
TGTGCCAGCAGTTCGACCGGGACGGGAAAGGCCAAAAACATTCAGTACTTC
CASSSTGTGKAKNIQYF
>TRBV28|-|TRBJ1-5|-
TGTGCCAGCAGTTTATCTGCCCAGCCCCAGCATTTT
CASSLSAQPQHF
>TRBV6-1|-|TRBJ2-1|-
TGTGCCAGCAGTGAAGACACCCTCCTTTTCTATGAGCAGTTCTTC
CASSEDTLLFYEQFF
>TRBV7-2|-|TRBJ1-5|-
TGTGCCAGCAGCTTAACAAACGCTTTGGGTCAGCCCCAGCATTTT
CASSLTNALGQPQHF